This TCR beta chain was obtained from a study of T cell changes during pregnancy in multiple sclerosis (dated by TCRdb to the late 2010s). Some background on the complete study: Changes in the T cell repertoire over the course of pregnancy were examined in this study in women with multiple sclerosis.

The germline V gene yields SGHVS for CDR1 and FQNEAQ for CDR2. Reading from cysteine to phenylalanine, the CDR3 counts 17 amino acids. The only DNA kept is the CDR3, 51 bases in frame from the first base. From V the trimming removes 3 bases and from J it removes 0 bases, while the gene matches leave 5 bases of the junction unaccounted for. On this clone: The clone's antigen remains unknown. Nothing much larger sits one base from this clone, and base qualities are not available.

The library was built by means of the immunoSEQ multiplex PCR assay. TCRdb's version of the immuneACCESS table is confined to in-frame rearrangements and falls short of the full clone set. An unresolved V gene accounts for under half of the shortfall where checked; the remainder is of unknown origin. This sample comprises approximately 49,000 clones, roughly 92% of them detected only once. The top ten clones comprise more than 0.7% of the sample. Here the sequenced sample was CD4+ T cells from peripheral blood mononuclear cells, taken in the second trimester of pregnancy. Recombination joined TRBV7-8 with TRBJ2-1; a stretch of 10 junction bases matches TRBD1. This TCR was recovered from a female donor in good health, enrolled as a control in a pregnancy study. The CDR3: CASSFAGTGVSYNEQFF. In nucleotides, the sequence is TGTGCCAGCAGCTTTGCCGGGACAGGGGTCTCCTACAATGAGCAGTTCTTC.